This record covers a single TCR beta chain. Generated by immunoSEQ multiplex PCR, the TCRdb table keeps only in-frame clones and is missing some. The table shows 200,000 to 250,000 clones, with around four fifths occurring only once. The data were obtained in a study of cytomegalovirus exposure and HLA in healthy donors. This CDR3 region has 17 residues. V was clipped by 8 bases and J by 6 bases; unmatched bases: 18. Per germline, CDR1 ENHRY and CDR2 SYGVKD. Sequencing was performed on PBMCs. This sequence joins TRBV10-3 and TRBJ1-5, with 8 bases lining up with TRBD1. This clonotype originated in a woman aged 25 to 45 in good health and CMV-seropositive. CDR3 sequence: CAIGPTGASATGQPQHF. The CDR3, as DNA: TGTGCCATCGGGCCGACAGGGGCTTCCGCAACGGGTCAGCCCCAGCATTTT.